Given below is one T cell receptor beta chain in context. These data belong to a study of sequential checkpoint blockade in melanoma. The treatment here: randomized to nivolumab then ipilimumab (arm A) or the reverse (arm B). The CDR3 extends over 14 amino acids. Germline CDR1 MGHRA, CDR2 YSYEKL. V lost 1 base to trimming and J lost 3 bases; unmatched junction nucleotides: 2. Profiling relied on immunoSEQ multiplex PCR, and the TCRdb table lists in-frame clones only, not all of them. Here the sample spans more than 9,500 clones, roughly four fifths being singletons. The chain joins TRBV4-1 to TRBJ2-7; 8 bases map to TRBD1. The specimen was CD8+ T cells sorted from blood (inferred from file names), collected from a patient given nivolumab and ipilimumab in sequence. The receptor was isolated from a human donor with melanoma. The CDR3 reads CASSQVTGGYEQYF. The CDR3 DNA follows: TGCGCCAGCAGCCAAGTCACAGGGGGCTACGAGCAGTACTTC.